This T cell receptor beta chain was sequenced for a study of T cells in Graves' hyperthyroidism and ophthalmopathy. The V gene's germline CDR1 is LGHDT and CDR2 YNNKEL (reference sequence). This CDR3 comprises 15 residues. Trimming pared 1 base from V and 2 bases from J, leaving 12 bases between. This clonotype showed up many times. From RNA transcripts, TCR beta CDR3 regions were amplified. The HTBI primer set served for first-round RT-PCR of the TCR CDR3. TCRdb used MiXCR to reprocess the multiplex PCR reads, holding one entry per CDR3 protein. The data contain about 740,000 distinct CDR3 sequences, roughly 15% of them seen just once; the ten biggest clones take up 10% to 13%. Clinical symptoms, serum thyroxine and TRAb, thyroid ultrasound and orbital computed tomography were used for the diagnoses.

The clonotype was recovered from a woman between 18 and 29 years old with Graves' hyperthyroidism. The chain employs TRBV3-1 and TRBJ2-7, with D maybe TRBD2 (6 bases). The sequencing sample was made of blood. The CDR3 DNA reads TGTGCCAGCAGCCAAGCGGCCGGGAGCCCCTACGAGCAGTACTTC. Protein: CASSQAAGSPYEQYF.